This T cell receptor beta chain was recovered during a study of OX40 agonist ivuxolimab in advanced cancers. As to this clone: No antigen is known for it.

General study results and limits: Antigen specificity remained undetermined for the expanded peripheral T cells. Expanded clones were, on average, more numerous among CD8+ T cells than CD4+.

TCRdb keeps only in-frame clones here, not all; method: immunoSEQ multiplex PCR. The sample holds nearly 80,000 clones; approximately 80% are singletons and the top ten take 0.35% to 0.45%. Trimming took 3 bases from V and 9 from J; bases not matched to a gene: 6. From germline, CDR1 is MDHEN and CDR2 SYDVKM. There are 14 residues in the CDR3. The V call is TRBV28, the J call TRBJ1-1; 11 bases map to TRBD1. The source material was CD4+ or CD8+ T cells sorted from blood, sampled in a trial of the OX40 agonist ivuxolimab. The receptor was isolated from an adult with an advanced solid tumor such as melanoma, head and neck, liver or kidney cancer. The CDR3 spells CASSFRTGGRKAFF. The CDR3 DNA sequence: TGTGCCAGCAGTTTTAGGACAGGGGGCAGAAAAGCTTTCTTT.